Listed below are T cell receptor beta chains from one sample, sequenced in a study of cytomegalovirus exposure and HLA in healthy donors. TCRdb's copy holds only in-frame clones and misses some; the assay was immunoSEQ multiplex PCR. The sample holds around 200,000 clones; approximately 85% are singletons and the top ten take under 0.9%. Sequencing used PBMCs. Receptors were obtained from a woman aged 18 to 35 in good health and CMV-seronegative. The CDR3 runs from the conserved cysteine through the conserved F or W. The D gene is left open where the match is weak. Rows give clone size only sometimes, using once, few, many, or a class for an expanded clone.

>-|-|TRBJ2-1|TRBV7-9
CASVREYEQFF
TGTGCCAGCGTCCGGGAATATGAGCAGTTCTTC
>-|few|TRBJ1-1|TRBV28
CASMRGFEAFF
TGTGCCAGCATGCGGGGGTTTGAAGCTTTCTTT
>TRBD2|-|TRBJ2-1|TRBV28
CASSSIGLAGVYNEQFF
TGTGCCAGCAGTTCTATCGGGCTAGCGGGAGTCTACAATGAGCAGTTCTTC
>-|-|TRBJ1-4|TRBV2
CASSYNEKLFF
TGTGCCAGCAGTTACAACGAAAAACTGTTTTTT
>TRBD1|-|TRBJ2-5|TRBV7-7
CASSPRGQGRETQYF
TGTGCCAGCAGCCCCCGGGGACAGGGGAGAGAGACCCAGTACTTC
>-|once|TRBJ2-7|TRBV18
CASSPIDRPSTYEQYF
TGTGCCAGCTCACCAATCGACAGACCGTCAACCTACGAGCAGTACTTC
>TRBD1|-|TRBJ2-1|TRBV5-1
CASSWQSQTGNEQFF
TGCGCCAGCAGCTGGCAGTCCCAGACAGGGAATGAGCAGTTCTTC
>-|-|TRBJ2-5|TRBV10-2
CATGIEGETQYF
TGCGCCACCGGCATAGAGGGCGAGACCCAGTACTTC
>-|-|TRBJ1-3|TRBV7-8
CASSLGGIGNTIYF
TGTGCCAGCAGCTTGGGGGGAATAGGAAACACCATATATTTT
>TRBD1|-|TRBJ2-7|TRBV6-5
CASSPQGEPYEQYF
TGTGCCAGCAGTCCCCAGGGGGAACCCTACGAGCAGTACTTC
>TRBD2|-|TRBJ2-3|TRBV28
CASSLGGGLGDTQYF
TGTGCCAGCAGTTTAGGGGGAGGGCTCGGGGATACGCAGTATTTT
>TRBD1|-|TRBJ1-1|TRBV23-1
CASSQDPDRLNTEAFF
TGCGCCAGCAGTCAAGACCCGGACAGGTTGAACACTGAAGCTTTCTTT
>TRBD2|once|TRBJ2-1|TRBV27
CASTKWGTSGSYEQFF
TGTGCCAGCACCAAGTGGGGGACTAGCGGGAGCTATGAGCAGTTCTTC
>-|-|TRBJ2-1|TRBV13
CASRARSSYNEQFF
TGTGCCAGCAGGGCGAGGAGCTCCTACAATGAGCAGTTCTTC
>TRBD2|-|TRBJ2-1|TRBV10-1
CASSVVAGVNEQFF
TGCGCCAGCAGTGTGGTAGCGGGGGTCAATGAGCAGTTCTTC
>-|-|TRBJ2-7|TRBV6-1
CATVYSGYYEQYF
TGTGCCACCGTCTATAGCGGTTACTACGAGCAGTACTTC
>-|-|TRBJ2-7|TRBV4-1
CASSQERGSYEQYF
TGCGCCAGCAGCCAAGAGCGAGGGTCCTACGAGCAGTACTTC
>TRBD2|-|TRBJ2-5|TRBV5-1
CASSSWGGYQETQYF
TGCGCCAGCAGCTCGTGGGGGGGTTACCAAGAGACCCAGTACTTC
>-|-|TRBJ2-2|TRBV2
CASGADRNTGELFF
TGTGCCAGCGGGGCGGATCGCAACACCGGGGAGCTGTTTTTT
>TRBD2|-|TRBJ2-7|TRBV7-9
CASSLLAGIPYEQYF
TGTGCCAGCAGCTTGCTAGCGGGGATCCCCTACGAGCAGTACTTC
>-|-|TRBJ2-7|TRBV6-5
CASSSRYEQYF
TGTGCCAGCAGTTCCCGCTACGAGCAGTACTTC
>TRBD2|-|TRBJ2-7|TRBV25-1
CASSEYAGLAENEQYF
TGTGCCAGCAGTGAATATGCAGGACTAGCGGAAAACGAGCAGTACTTC
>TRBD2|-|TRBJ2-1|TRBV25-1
CATSGLAGSEQFF
TGTGCCACCTCGGGACTAGCGGGAAGTGAGCAGTTCTTC
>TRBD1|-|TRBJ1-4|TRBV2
CASLRGTVHEKLFF
TGTGCCAGCCTTCGGGGGACAGTCCATGAAAAACTGTTTTTT
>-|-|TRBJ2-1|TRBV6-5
CASSNRDNEQFF
TGTGCCAGCAGTAACAGGGACAATGAGCAGTTCTTC
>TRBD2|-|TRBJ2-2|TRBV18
CASSPRGRASGELFF
TGTGCCAGCTCACCCCGGGGGAGGGCCTCCGGGGAGCTGTTTTTT
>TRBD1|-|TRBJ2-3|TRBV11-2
CASSYRGWTDTQYF
TGTGCCAGCAGCTACAGGGGTTGGACAGATACGCAGTATTTT
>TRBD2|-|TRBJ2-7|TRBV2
CASGGGGLTYEQYF
TGTGCCAGCGGTGGCGGGGGGCTCACCTACGAGCAGTACTTC